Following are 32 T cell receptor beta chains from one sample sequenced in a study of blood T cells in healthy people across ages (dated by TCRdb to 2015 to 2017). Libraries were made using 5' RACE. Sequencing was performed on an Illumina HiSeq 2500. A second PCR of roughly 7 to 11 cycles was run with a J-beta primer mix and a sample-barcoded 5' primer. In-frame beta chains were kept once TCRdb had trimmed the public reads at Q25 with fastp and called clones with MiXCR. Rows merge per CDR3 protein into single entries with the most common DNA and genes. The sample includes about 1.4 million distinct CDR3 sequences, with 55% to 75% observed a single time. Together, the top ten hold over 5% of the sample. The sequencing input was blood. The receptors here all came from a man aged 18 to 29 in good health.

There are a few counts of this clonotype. CDR3 sequence reads: CSATRGDSLGYTF. DNA of the CDR3: TGCAGTGCCACTAGGGGTGATAGCTTAGGCTACACCTTC. V and J are TRBV20-1 and TRBJ1-2; a weak D match, TRBD1 (5 bases). Trimming shortened V by 6 bases and J by 8 bases, and 19 bases separated the two germline ends. CDR3 length: 13 amino acids. From germline, CDR1 is DFQATT and CDR2 SNEGSKA (reference sequence).

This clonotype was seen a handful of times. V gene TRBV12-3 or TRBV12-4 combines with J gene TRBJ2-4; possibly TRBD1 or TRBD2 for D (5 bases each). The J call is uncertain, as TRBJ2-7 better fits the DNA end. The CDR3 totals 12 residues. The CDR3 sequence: CASSFEGTEQYF. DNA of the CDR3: TGTGCCAGCAGTTTTGAGGGGACCGAGCAGTACTTC.

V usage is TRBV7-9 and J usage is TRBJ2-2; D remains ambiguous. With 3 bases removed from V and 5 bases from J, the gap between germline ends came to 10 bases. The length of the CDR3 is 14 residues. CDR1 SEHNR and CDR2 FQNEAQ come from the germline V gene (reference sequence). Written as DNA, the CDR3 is TGTGCCAGCAGCTTTCGCGGAGCAACCGGGGAGCTGTTTTTT. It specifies CASSFRGATGELFF.

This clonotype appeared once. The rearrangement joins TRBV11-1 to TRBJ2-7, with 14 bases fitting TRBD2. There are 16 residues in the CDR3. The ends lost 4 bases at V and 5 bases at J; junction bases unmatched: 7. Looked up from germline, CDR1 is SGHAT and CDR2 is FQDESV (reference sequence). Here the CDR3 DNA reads TGTGCCAGCAGCTCCGGGACTAGCGGGAGATGGGACGAGCAGTACTTC. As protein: CASSSGTSGRWDEQYF.

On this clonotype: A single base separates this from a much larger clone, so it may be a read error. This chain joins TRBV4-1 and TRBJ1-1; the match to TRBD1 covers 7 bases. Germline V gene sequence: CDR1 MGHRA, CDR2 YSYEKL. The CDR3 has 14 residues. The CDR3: CASNQGGLNTEAFF. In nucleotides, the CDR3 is TGCGCCAGCAACCAAGGGGGCCTGAACACTGAAGCTTTCTTT.

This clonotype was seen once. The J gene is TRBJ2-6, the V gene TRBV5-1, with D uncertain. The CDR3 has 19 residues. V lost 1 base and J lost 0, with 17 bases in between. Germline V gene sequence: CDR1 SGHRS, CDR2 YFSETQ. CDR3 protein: CASSLSRHTRSSGANVLTF. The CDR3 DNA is TGCGCCAGCAGCTTGAGCAGGCACACCCGGAGCTCTGGGGCCAACGTCCTGACTTTC.

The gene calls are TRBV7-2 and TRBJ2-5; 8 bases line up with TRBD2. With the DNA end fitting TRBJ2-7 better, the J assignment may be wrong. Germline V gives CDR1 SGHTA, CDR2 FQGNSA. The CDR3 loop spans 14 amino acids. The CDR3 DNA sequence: TGTGCCAGCAGGGCCACTAGCGGAGACTACGAGCAGTACTTC. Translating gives CASRATSGDYEQYF.

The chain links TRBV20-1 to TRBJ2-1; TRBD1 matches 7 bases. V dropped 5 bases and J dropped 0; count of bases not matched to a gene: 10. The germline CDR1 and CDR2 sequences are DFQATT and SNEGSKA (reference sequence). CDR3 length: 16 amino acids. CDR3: CSAGINRGPSYNEQFF. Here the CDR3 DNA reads TGCAGTGCTGGAATAAACAGGGGACCCTCCTACAATGAGCAGTTCTTC.

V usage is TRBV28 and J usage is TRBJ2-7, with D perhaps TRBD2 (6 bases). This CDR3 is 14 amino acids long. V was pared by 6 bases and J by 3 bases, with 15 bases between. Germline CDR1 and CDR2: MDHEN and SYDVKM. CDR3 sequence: CASRWRAGNYEQYF. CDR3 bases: TGTGCCAGCAGGTGGAGGGCAGGTAACTACGAGCAGTACTTC.

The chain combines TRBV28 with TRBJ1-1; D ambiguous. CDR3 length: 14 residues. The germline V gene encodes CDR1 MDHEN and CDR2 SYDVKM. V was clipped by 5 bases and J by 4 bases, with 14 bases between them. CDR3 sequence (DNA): TGTGCCAGCAGTGGAGGCAGGCTGGGCACTGAAGCTTTCTTT. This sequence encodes CASSGGRLGTEAFF.

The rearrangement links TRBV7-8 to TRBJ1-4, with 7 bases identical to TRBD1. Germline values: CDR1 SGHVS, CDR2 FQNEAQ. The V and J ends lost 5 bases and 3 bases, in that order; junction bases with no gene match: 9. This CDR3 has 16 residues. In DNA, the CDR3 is TGTGCCAGCAGCCAATCAGGGGGTCGGGCTAATGAAAAACTGTTTTTT. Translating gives CASSQSGGRANEKLFF.

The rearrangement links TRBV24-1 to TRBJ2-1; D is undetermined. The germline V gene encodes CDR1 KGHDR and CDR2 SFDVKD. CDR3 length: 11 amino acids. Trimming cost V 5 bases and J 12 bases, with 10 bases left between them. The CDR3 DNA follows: TGTGCCACCAGTGCATCCAGCCGGCAGTTCTTC. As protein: CATSASSRQFF.

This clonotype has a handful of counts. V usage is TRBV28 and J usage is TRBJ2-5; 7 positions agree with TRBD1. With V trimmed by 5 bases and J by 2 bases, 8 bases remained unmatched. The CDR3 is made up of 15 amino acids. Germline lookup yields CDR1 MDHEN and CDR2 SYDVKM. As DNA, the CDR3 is TGTGCCAGCAGTCTACCGGGACAGCTACAAGAGACCCAGTACTTC. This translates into CASSLPGQLQETQYF.

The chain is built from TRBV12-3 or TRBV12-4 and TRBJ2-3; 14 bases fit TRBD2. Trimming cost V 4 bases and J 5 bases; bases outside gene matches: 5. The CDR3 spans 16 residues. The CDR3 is CASSSGLAGAIDTQYF. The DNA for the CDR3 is TGTGCCAGCAGTTCGGGACTAGCGGGGGCGATAGATACGCAGTATTTT.

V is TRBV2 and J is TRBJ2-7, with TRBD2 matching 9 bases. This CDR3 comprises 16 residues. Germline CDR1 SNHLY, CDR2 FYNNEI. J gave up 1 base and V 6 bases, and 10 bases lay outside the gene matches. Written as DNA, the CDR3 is TGTGCCAGCAGAAAATCGCGGGAGGGGCGATCCTACGAGCAGTACTTC. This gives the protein CASRKSREGRSYEQYF.

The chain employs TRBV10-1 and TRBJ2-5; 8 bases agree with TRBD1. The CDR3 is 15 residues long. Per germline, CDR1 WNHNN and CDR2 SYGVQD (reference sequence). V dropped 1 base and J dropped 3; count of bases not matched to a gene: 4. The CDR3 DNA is TGCGCCAGCAGTGAGTGGACAGGGAAAGAAGAGACCCAGTACTTC. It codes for CASSEWTGKEETQYF.

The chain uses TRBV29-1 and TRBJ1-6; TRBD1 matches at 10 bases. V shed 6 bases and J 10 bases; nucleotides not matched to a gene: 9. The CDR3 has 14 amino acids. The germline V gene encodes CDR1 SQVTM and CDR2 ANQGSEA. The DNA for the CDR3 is TGCAGCGTCCGGACAGGGGGGAGAGGATCACCCCTCCACTTT. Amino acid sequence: CSVRTGGRGSPLHF.

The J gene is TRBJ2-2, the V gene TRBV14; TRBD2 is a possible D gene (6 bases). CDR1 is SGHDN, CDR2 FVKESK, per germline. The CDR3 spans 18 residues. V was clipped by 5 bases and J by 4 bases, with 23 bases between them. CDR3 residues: CASSNFPGTSFFTGELFF. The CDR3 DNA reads TGTGCCAGCAGCAACTTCCCCGGGACTTCTTTCTTCACCGGGGAGCTGTTTTTT.

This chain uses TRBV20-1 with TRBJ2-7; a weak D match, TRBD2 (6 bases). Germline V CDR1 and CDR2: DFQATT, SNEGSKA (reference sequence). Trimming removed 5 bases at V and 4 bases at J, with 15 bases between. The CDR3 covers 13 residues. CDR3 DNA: TGCAGTGCTCGAATAACTAGCTTGTACGAGCAGTACTTC. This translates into CSARITSLYEQYF.

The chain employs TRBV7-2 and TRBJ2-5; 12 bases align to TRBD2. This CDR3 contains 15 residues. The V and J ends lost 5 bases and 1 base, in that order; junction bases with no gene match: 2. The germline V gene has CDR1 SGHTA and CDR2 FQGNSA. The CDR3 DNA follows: TGTGCCAGCAGCATGACTAGCGGGAGCCAAGAGACCCAGTACTTC. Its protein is CASSMTSGSQETQYF.

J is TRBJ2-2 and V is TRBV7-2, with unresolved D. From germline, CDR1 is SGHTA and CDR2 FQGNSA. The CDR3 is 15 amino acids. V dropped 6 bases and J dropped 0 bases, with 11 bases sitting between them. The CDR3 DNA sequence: TGTGCCAGCAGGATGTCAACAACGAACACCGGGGAGCTGTTTTTT. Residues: CASRMSTTNTGELFF.

The CDR3 is CAWSVGYNEQFF. The DNA of the CDR3 is TGTGCCTGGAGTGTAGGGTACAATGAGCAGTTCTTC. The chain uses TRBV30 and TRBJ2-1; D call uncertain. The V end lost 0 bases, the J end lost 4 bases, and 4 bases lay between the germline ends. This CDR3 comprises 12 residues. In germline, CDR1 is GTSNPN, CDR2 SVGIG (reference sequence).

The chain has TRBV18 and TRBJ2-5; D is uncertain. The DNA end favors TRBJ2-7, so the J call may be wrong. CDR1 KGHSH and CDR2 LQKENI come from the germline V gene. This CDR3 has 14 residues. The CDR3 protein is CASSPSSGSREQYF. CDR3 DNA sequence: TGTGCCAGCTCACCTTCCTCGGGCTCCCGCGAGCAGTACTTC.

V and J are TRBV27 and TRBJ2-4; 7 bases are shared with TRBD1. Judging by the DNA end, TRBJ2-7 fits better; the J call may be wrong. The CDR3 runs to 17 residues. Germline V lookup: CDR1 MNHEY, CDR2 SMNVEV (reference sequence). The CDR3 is CASSLYVPTTGNYEQYF. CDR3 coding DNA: TGTGCCAGCAGTTTATATGTCCCAACGACAGGGAACTACGAGCAGTACTTC.

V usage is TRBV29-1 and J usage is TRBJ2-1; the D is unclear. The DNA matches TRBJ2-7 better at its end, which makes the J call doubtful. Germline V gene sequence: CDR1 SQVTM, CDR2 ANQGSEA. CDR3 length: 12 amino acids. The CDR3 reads CSVVGNYNEQYF. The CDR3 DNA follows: TGCAGCGTTGTGGGAAATTACAATGAGCAGTACTTC.

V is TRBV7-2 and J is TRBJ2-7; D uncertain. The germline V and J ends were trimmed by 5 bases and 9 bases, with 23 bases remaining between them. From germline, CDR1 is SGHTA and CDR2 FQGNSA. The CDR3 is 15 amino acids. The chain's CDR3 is CASSPWAGQANGQYF. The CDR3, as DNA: TGTGCCAGCAGCCCCTGGGCAGGCCAAGCGAACGGGCAGTACTTC. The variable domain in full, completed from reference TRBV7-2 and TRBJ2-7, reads GAGVSQSPSNKVTEKGKDVELRCDPISGHTALYWYRQSLGQGLEFLIYFQGNSAPDKSGLPSDRFSAERTGGSVSTLTIQRTQQEDSAVYLCASSPWAGQANGQYFGPGTRLTVT.

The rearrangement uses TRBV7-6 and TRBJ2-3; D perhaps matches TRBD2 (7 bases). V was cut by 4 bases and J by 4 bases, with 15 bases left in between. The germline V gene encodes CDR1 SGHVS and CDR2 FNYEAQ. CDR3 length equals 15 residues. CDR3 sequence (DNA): TGTGCCAGCAGCTCACAGGGAGGGGGGCCAGATACGCAGTATTTT. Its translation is CASSSQGGGPDTQYF.

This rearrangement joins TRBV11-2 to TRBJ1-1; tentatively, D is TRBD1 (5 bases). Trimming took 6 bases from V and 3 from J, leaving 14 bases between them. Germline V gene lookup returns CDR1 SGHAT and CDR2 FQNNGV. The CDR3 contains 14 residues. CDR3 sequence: CASRSTGRDTEAFF. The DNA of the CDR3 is TGTGCCAGCAGATCTACAGGTAGGGACACTGAAGCTTTCTTT. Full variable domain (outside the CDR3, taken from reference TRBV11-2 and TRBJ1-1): EAGVAQSPRYKIIEKRQSVAFWCNPISGHATLYWYQQILGQGPKLLIQFQNNGVVDDSQLPKDRFSAERLKGVDSTLKIQPAKLEDSAVYLCASRSTGRDTEAFFGQGTRLTVV.

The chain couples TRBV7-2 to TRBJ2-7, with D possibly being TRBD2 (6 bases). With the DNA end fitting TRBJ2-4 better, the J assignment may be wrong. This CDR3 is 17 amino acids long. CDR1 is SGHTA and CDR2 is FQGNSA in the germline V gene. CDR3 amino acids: CASSSKTTSWSKNIQYF. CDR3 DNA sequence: TGTGCCAGCAGCTCGAAGACCACTAGCTGGTCCAAAAACATTCAGTACTTC.

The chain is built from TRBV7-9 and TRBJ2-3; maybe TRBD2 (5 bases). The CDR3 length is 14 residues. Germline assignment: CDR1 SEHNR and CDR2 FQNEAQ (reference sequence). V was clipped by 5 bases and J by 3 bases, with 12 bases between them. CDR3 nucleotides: TGTGCCAGCAGCGCGGTGTGGGAGACAGATACGCAGTATTTT. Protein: CASSAVWETDTQYF.

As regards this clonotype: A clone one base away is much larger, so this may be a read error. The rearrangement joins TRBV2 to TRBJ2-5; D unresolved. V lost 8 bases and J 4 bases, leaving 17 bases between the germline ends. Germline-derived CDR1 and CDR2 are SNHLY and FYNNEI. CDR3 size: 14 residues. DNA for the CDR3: TGTGCCAGCTCTGTCGTTAGGTCCAGAGAGACCCAGTACTTC. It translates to CASSVVRSRETQYF.

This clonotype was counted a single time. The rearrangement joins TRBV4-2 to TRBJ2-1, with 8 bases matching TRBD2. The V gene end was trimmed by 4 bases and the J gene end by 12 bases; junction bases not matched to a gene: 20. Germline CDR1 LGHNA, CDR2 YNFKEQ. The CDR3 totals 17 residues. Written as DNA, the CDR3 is TGTGCCAGCAGCCCCAGCAATGTGGCGGGGGGAACTACTGGGCAGTTCTTC. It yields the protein CASSPSNVAGGTTGQFF.